This T cell receptor beta chain was identified in a study of T cells in tuberculosis. Thawed, overnight-rested PBMC were stained with GMM-loaded CD1B tetramer, viability dye and anti-CD3, then sorted. C32 glucose monomycolate from Rhodococcus equi was loaded onto the CD1B tetramers. Only in-frame clones appear in the TCRdb table, and some are missing; sequencing was by immunoSEQ multiplex PCR. The sample carries 85,000 to 100,000 clones, roughly 93% recorded once. The CDR3 totals 16 residues. From germline, CDR1 is SGHRS and CDR2 YFSETQ. Trimming left V 4 bases short and J 2 bases short, with 17 bases between.

This rearrangement joins TRBV5-1 to TRBJ2-3; possibly TRBD1 for D (6 bases). Material for sequencing was CD1b-GMM tetramer-negative cells sorted from PBMCs. The source is an adult woman with latent tuberculosis. CDR3 coding DNA: TGCGCCAGCAGCCATCCCGAGACAGGCTTCACAGATACGCAGTATTTT. Amino acid sequence: CASSHPETGFTDTQYF.